The next 5 T cell receptor beta chains were all read from a single sample in a study of cytomegalovirus exposure and HLA in healthy donors. The table came from immunoSEQ multiplex PCR; TCRdb's copy has only in-frame clones and leaves some out. The data hold about 68,000 clones, with more than 95% observed a single time. The sample was PBMCs. The receptors were sampled from a man aged 18 to 30 in good health and CMV-seronegative.

The chain recombines TRBV7-6 with TRBJ2-5, with TRBD2 matching over 11 bases. The germline gives CDR1 SGHVS, CDR2 FNYEAQ. The CDR3 has 16 amino acids. V lost 0 bases and J lost 5; bases outside the gene matches: 5. Written as DNA, the CDR3 is TGTGCCAGCAGCTTAGCTCTAGCGGGAGGTGGGGAGACCCAGTACTTC. Its protein is CASSLALAGGGETQYF.

The rearrangement joins TRBV28 to TRBJ1-1, with D possibly being TRBD1 (5 bases). The CDR3 spans 14 residues. V was clipped by 2 bases and J by 1 base, with 8 bases between them. Germline loops: CDR1 MDHEN, CDR2 SYDVKM. CDR3 DNA sequence: TGTGCCAGCAGTTTAGGAGACAGGAACACTGAAGCTTTCTTT. Translation gives CASSLGDRNTEAFF.

This chain links TRBV29-1 with TRBJ1-2, with D unresolved. In germline, CDR1 is SQVTM, CDR2 ANQGSEA. The ends were cut back, 3 bases at V and 2 bases at J, with 4 bases in the middle. This CDR3 has 11 amino acids. CDR3 region: CSVDGNYGYTF. The CDR3 DNA follows: TGCAGCGTTGACGGGAACTATGGCTACACCTTC.

The chain is built from TRBV5-6 and TRBJ1-5; D not certain. CDR1 is SGHDT and CDR2 is YYEEEE in the germline V gene. This CDR3 comprises 14 residues. Trimming pared 4 bases from V and 7 bases from J, leaving 15 bases between. The CDR3 DNA reads TGTGCCAGCAGCCCGAGAGGGTTTCGGCAGCCCCAGCATTTT. Translation gives CASSPRGFRQPQHF.

The V call is TRBV30, the J call TRBJ1-1, with a weak D call TRBD1 (5 bases). The germline V gene encodes CDR1 GTSNPN and CDR2 SVGIG (reference sequence). This CDR3 is 14 amino acids long. Trimming stripped 0 bases from V and 5 bases from J, with 13 bases between. This CDR3 is CAWSVPGSGTEAFF. CDR3 DNA: TGTGCCTGGAGTGTACCCGGGTCAGGGACTGAAGCTTTCTTT.